These 15 T cell receptor beta chains originate from one sample sequenced in a study of cytomegalovirus exposure and HLA in healthy donors. A multiplex PCR was run with 60 Vbeta primers and 13 Jbeta primers. The data were produced by immunoSEQ multiplex PCR, yet TCRdb's version contains in-frame clones alone and is incomplete. Altogether 97,000 or so clones are present, roughly 9.4% being singletons, with the ten largest covering about 5%. Sequencing was carried out using PBMCs. The receptors here all came from a man over 45 in good health and CMV-seropositive.

V and J are TRBV7-2 and TRBJ2-7; 13 nucleotides agree with TRBD2. J lost 0 bases, V lost 3 bases, and 5 bases had no gene match. This CDR3 spans 17 amino acids. Germline V lookup: CDR1 SGHTA, CDR2 FQGNSA. The CDR3 region has the DNA TGTGCCAGCAGCTTGATACTAGCGGGAGGGTTCTCCTACGAGCAGTACTTC. Encoded protein: CASSLILAGGFSYEQYF. Variable domain in full (rest from reference TRBV7-2 and TRBJ2-7): GAGVSQSPSNKVTEKGKDVELRCDPISGHTALYWYRQSLGQGLEFLIYFQGNSAPDKSGLPSDRFSAERTGGSVSTLTIQRTQQEDSAVYLCASSLILAGGFSYEQYFGPGTRLTVT.

The table lists this clone with a few counts. This rearrangement joins TRBV27 to TRBJ2-7, with TRBD2 matching 9 bases. This CDR3 contains 16 residues. V lost 1 base and J lost 5; bases outside the gene matches: 9. Germline CDR1 MNHEY, CDR2 SMNVEV (reference sequence). Here the CDR3 DNA reads TGTGCCAGCAGTTTATATTCGGCGGGAGGGCCCAACGAGCAGTACTTC. Translated, it gives CASSLYSAGGPNEQYF.

This clone was counted a few times. This chain links TRBV15 with TRBJ2-2; D perhaps matches TRBD1 (5 bases). V was clipped by 8 bases and J by 2 bases, with 12 bases between them. This CDR3 spans 14 amino acids. The germline CDR1 and CDR2 sequences are LNHNV and YYDKDF (reference sequence). This chain's CDR3 is CATERQSNTGELFF. In nucleotides, the CDR3 is TGTGCCACCGAGAGACAGAGTAACACCGGGGAGCTGTTTTTT.

This clone was observed a handful of times. The CDR3 spells CASSYDRTVPSSYNEQFF. The CDR3 nucleotides are TGTGCCAGCAGCTACGACCGGACAGTCCCGAGCTCCTACAATGAGCAGTTCTTC. The V and J genes are TRBV5-7 and TRBJ2-1, with D maybe TRBD1 (6 bases). TRBV5-7 is an ORF, and what it does is uncertain. Trimming left V 3 bases short and J 0 bases short, with 19 bases between. This CDR3 region has 18 residues.

The table lists this clone with a few counts. The J gene is TRBJ2-2, the V gene TRBV5-1; TRBD1 is a possible D gene (5 bases). V lost 3 bases and J lost 1, with 19 bases in between. The CDR3 runs to 18 residues. The germline gives CDR1 SGHRS, CDR2 YFSETQ. The CDR3 here is CASSSRRGQAENTGELFF. DNA for the CDR3: TGCGCCAGCAGCTCCAGAAGGGGCCAGGCAGAGAACACCGGGGAGCTGTTTTTT.

The chain joins TRBV7-3 to TRBJ2-1; D is perhaps TRBD2 (5 bases). V was trimmed by 5 bases and J by 2 bases, leaving 7 bases between them. The CDR3 is 13 residues long. Germline values: CDR1 SGHTA, CDR2 FQGTGA. The CDR3 protein is CASSPGTYNEQFF. The CDR3, as DNA: TGTGCCAGCAGCCCCGGGACCTACAATGAGCAGTTCTTC.

This clone was counted a few times. CDR3 sequence: CASSQLAGGPTETQYF. CDR3 nucleotides: TGCGCCAGCAGTCAACTAGCGGGAGGGCCGACTGAGACCCAGTACTTC. The rearrangement joins TRBV4-1 to TRBJ2-5; 13 positions match TRBD2. Germline CDR1 MGHRA, CDR2 YSYEKL. Trimming at V came to 6 bases and at J to 5 bases, leaving 9 bases not matched to a gene. There are 16 residues in the CDR3.

The table lists this clone with a few counts. The chain joins TRBV6-1 to TRBJ1-3, with TRBD1 matching 8 bases. This CDR3 region has 15 residues. Losses at the gene ends were 5 bases for V and 2 bases for J; bases not matched to a gene: 5. Germline CDR1 and CDR2: MNHNS and SASEGT. The CDR3 DNA follows: TGTGCCAGCAGTACAGGGGGTACTCCTGGAAACACCATATATTTT. The encoded protein is CASSTGGTPGNTIYF.

The V call is TRBV27, the J call TRBJ1-1; 7 positions agree with TRBD1. J gave up 5 bases and V 6 bases, and 15 bases lay outside the gene matches. CDR3 size: 16 residues. In germline, CDR1 is MNHEY, CDR2 SMNVEV (reference sequence). As DNA, the CDR3 is TGTGCCAGCAGCCCCCCGGCCGGGACAGTGGGGACTGAAGCTTTCTTT. Its protein is CASSPPAGTVGTEAFF.

The chain has TRBV27 and TRBJ2-5; 9 nucleotides agree with TRBD2. The CDR3 sequence is 17 residues long. J lost 5 bases, V lost 4 bases, and 14 bases had no gene match. Germline-derived CDR1 and CDR2 are MNHEY and SMNVEV (reference sequence). CDR3 nucleotide sequence: TGTGCCAGCAGTTCCTCTCCTAGCGGGAAGGGAGACGAGACCCAGTACTTC. This sequence encodes CASSSSPSGKGDETQYF.

The chain joins TRBV5-1 to TRBJ2-3; 8 positions match TRBD1. In germline, CDR1 is SGHRS, CDR2 YFSETQ. This CDR3 has 17 amino acids. Unmatched junction bases numbered 12, after V lost 4 bases and J lost 2 bases. The CDR3 DNA follows: TGCGCCAGCAGCCCCGGGGTGACAGGGGCCAACACAGATACGCAGTATTTT. It yields the protein CASSPGVTGANTDTQYF.

The chain links TRBV11-2 to TRBJ2-1; 8 bases align to TRBD2. CDR3 size: 17 residues. Trimming cost V 5 bases and J 6 bases; bases outside gene matches: 15. Per the germline V gene, CDR1 is SGHAT and CDR2 is FQNNGV. The CDR3 bases are TGTGCCAGCAGCCTTAGGGTTAGCGGGGTGAGGTTCAATGAGCAGTTCTTC. Protein product: CASSLRVSGVRFNEQFF.

In DNA form, the CDR3 reads TGTGCCAGCAGCCAAGTCTTTAACGCGTTGAACACAGATACGCAGTATTTT. Translating gives CASSQVFNALNTDTQYF. The rearrangement uses TRBV4-2 and TRBJ2-3; no clear D. The V gene lost 1 base and the J gene lost 2 bases, with 16 bases spanning the gap. CDR1 LGHNA and CDR2 YNFKEQ come from the germline V gene. This CDR3 is built from 17 residues.

This clone was counted only a few times. The V gene is TRBV30, the J gene TRBJ1-1; no definite D call. With 4 bases removed from V and 1 base from J, the gap between germline ends came to 7 bases. CDR1 and CDR2 (germline): GTSNPN, SVGIG (reference sequence). CDR3 length equals 12 residues. CDR3 loop: CAWKPGNTEAFF. The CDR3 coding sequence is TGTGCCTGGAAGCCGGGGAACACTGAAGCTTTCTTT.

This clone came up a few times. The chain combines TRBV19 with TRBJ2-6, with unresolved D. Trimming pared 1 base from V and 1 base from J, leaving 11 bases between. The CDR3 spans 17 residues. Germline lookup yields CDR1 LNHDA and CDR2 SQIVND (reference sequence). The chain's CDR3 is CASSIGAGESGANVLTF. The CDR3 DNA is TGTGCCAGTAGTATAGGGGCAGGCGAATCTGGGGCCAACGTCCTGACTTTC.